This TCR beta chain was found in a study of OX40 agonist ivuxolimab in advanced cancers. About the study as a whole: Ivuxolimab, which targeted the costimulatory receptor OX40 (CD134), was an agonistic, fully human IgG2 monoclonal antibody. A male proportion of 75% to 85% and a mean age of approximately 62 years, ranging from roughly 23 to 85, were recorded for the dose-escalation cohort. The paper covers the monotherapy dose-escalation part of the phase I ivuxolimab trial, which included N = 52 patients. Intravenous ivuxolimab was administered to patients every 2 weeks at six dose levels: 0.01, 0.1, 0.3, 1.5, 3 and 10 mg/kg. The point of sequencing TCRbeta in the periphery was to test whether ivuxolimab changed TCR sequence diversity and drove clonal T-cell expansion. Three dose-escalation patients achieved partial responses, one with hepatocellular carcinoma and two with cutaneous melanoma. Prior anti-PD-1, anti-PD-L1 or anti-CTLA-4 therapy was permitted, and approximately 42% of dose-escalation patients had received checkpoint inhibitors. Of the roughly 52 dose-escalation patients, hepatocellular carcinoma was present in about 20, melanoma in around 15, renal cell carcinoma in 9 and head and neck cancer in 9.

This clone appeared once. Its cognate antigen has yet to be identified. Within one base of it there is no much larger clone, and no base qualities were kept. There are 17 amino acids in the CDR3, from cysteine to phenylalanine inclusive. Only the CDR3 portion is preserved as DNA: 51 bases, with reading frame beginning at the first base. V is pruned by 2 bases and J by 4 bases, leaving 11 bases of the junction without a gene match. The germline V gene supplies CDR1 WSHSY and CDR2 SAAADI. The full study reports these points: Low levels of normalized T-cell clonal expansion were also shown by some nonresponding patients. Antigen specificity was not determined for the clonally expanded peripheral T cells. In the 0.1-3.0 mg/kg groups, partial responders were among the patients with the lowest normalized peripheral clonal expansion, particularly in CD8+ T cells. At doses from 0.1 to 3.0 mg/kg, clonal expansion was seen in both CD4+ and CD8+ blood T cells between baseline and week 6. After ivuxolimab, expanded clones were on average more numerous among CD8+ T cells than among CD4+ T cells.

To sequence the TCRbeta CDR3 region, genomic DNA was isolated from the sorted cells. The immunoSEQ Assay was used for sequencing of TCRbeta CDR3 regions. The immuneACCESS repertoire file appears here via TCRdb, limited to in-frame rearrangements. These files lack a portion of the clones; in checked studies, under half of the deficit traces to unresolved V genes, and the cause of the others is not known. In this sample the table shows roughly 51,000 clones, 70% to 90% of which occur a single time. The top ten clones comprise approximately 12% of the sample. Patients with a history of autoimmune disease or receiving systemic immunosuppression were excluded from the trial. Peripheral blood for TCR sequencing was collected from all dose cohorts at baseline, on cycle 4 day 1, and on cycle 7 day 1. Samples came from an open-label, multicenter, first-in-human phase I dose-escalation trial of ivuxolimab. Adults with locally advanced or metastatic melanoma, renal cell carcinoma, hepatocellular carcinoma or head and neck squamous cell carcinoma were enrolled in the trial. Before TCR sequencing, CD4+ and CD8+ T cells were separately sorted from peripheral blood.

This receptor was identified in an adult with an advanced solid tumor such as melanoma, head and neck, liver or kidney cancer. This chain joins TRBV10-2 to TRBJ1-1; 9 bases in the junction line up with TRBD1. Sequencing used CD4+ or CD8+ T cells sorted from blood, obtained in a trial of the OX40 agonist ivuxolimab. The nucleotide sequence is TGCGCCAGCAGTGAGGCCCTGAGGGGACAGGGTGGCACTGAAGCTTTCTTT. It translates to CASSEALRGQGGTEAFF.